These 25 T cell receptor beta chains were sequenced from one sample in a study of blood T cell repertoires in COVID-19 (dated by TCRdb to the early 2020s). The library was made by the immunoSEQ multiplex PCR assay. TCRdb obtained this table from immuneACCESS and retained in-frame rearrangements with V and J assigned. These tables miss some clones; where compared with another copy, unresolved V genes account for less than half of the shortfall, and the remainder is unexplained. The table for this sample lists about 260,000 clones; over 80% of them were counted only once. The ten top clones hold over 1.2% of the sample. Sample: peripheral blood. The receptors here all came from a woman aged 40-49 years who had recovered from COVID-19.

The CDR3 DNA follows: TGTGCCAGCAGCTTCCGGGACAGGGCCTACGAGCAGTACTTC. Encoded protein: CASSFRDRAYEQYF. The chain recombines TRBV7-9 with TRBJ2-7; TRBD1 matches 9 bases. Germline V lookup: CDR1 SEHNR, CDR2 FQNEAQ (reference sequence). This CDR3 region has 14 residues. The V and J ends lost 3 bases and 2 bases, in that order; junction bases with no gene match: 2.

The CDR3 nucleotides read TGCGCCAGCAGTGACCCGAGTGTCACTGAAGCTTTCTTT. It translates to CASSDPSVTEAFF. J is TRBJ1-1 and V is TRBV10-2; no clear D gene. Germline V lookup: CDR1 WSHSY, CDR2 SAAADI. The V and J ends lost 3 bases and 4 bases respectively, with 9 bases between them. This CDR3 has 13 amino acids.

The chain is built from TRBV7-2 and TRBJ2-4; no firm D call. The CDR3 totals 14 residues. Germline assignment: CDR1 SGHTA and CDR2 FQGNSA. Between the trimmed V and J ends, which lost 2 bases and 5 bases, there was a span of 10 bases. The CDR3 is CASSLSRTQNIQYF. CDR3 bases: TGTGCCAGCAGCTTATCGCGTACCCAAAACATTCAGTACTTC.

V is TRBV4-3 and J is TRBJ1-4; tentative D call: TRBD1 (6 bases). The germline gives CDR1 LGHNA, CDR2 YSLEER. V lost 4 bases to trimming and J lost 4 bases, with 10 bases between them. The length of the CDR3 is 14 residues. The CDR3 reads CASSLTGGNEKLFF. CDR3 nucleotides: TGCGCCAGCAGCCTGACAGGAGGTAATGAAAAACTGTTTTTT.

The chain uses TRBV19 and TRBJ1-5; 7 nucleotides agree with TRBD1. From germline, CDR1 is LNHDA and CDR2 SQIVND (reference sequence). J was trimmed by 5 bases and V by 6 bases; bases with no gene match: 10. The CDR3 covers 15 residues. The CDR3 DNA reads TGTGCCAGTAGCCTAAGGGGACAGATCTATCAGCCCCAGCATTTT. Protein: CASSLRGQIYQPQHF.

The V gene is TRBV30, the J gene TRBJ1-3; D unresolved. V was shortened by 2 bases and J by 0 bases, with 8 bases between the two germline ends. Germline CDR1 reads GTSNPN; CDR2 reads SVGIG (reference sequence). The CDR3 runs to 14 residues. The CDR3 sequence is CAWSRGVSGNTIYF. In DNA, the CDR3 is TGTGCCTGGAGTCGGGGAGTCTCTGGAAACACCATATATTTT. Combining the CDR3 with reference TRBV30 and TRBJ1-3 gives the whole variable domain SQTIHQWPATLVQPVGSPLSLECTVEGTSNPNLYWYRQAAGRGLQLLFYSVGIGQISSEVPQNLSASRPQDRQFILSSKKLLLSDSGFYLCAWSRGVSGNTIYFGEGSWLTVV.

The chain recombines TRBV27 with TRBJ1-1, with D maybe TRBD1 (5 bases). The germline gives CDR1 MNHEY, CDR2 SMNVEV (reference sequence). The germline V and J ends were trimmed by 7 bases and 0 bases, with 15 bases remaining between them. The CDR3 is made up of 15 amino acids. The CDR3 here is CASTPGRGMNTEAFF. CDR3 nucleotide sequence: TGTGCCAGCACCCCAGGGCGGGGGATGAACACTGAAGCTTTCTTT.

This clone was seen a few times. The rearrangement uses TRBV7-6 and TRBJ2-2, with 9 bases fitting TRBD1. The CDR3 consists of 16 residues. Germline values: CDR1 SGHVS, CDR2 FNYEAQ. With V trimmed by 5 bases and J by 2 bases, 6 bases remained unmatched. Here the CDR3 reads CASSPGQGPNTGELFF. CDR3 nucleotides: TGTGCCAGCAGCCCCGGACAGGGGCCCAACACCGGGGAGCTGTTTTTT.

V is TRBV5-1 and J is TRBJ1-1, with unresolved D. The CDR3 has 14 amino acids. Trimming removed 1 base at V and 1 base at J, with 8 bases between. The germline V gene has CDR1 SGHRS and CDR2 YFSETQ. The CDR3 is CASSLSEGNTEAFF. The CDR3 DNA sequence: TGCGCCAGCAGCTTGAGTGAGGGGAACACTGAAGCTTTCTTT.

This chain joins TRBV10-3 and TRBJ2-6; 8 bases line up with TRBD1. The trim removed 6 bases at V and 1 base at J, leaving 8 bases unmatched. CDR1 is ENHRY and CDR2 is SYGVKD in the germline V gene. The CDR3 sequence is 17 residues long. The CDR3 spells CAIRNRGNLSGANVLTF. CDR3 bases: TGTGCCATCAGAAACAGGGGGAACCTATCTGGGGCCAACGTCCTGACTTTC.

This clone was recorded once. V gene TRBV20-1 combines with J gene TRBJ1-2; D gene unclear. The CDR3 sequence is 11 residues long. Germline V gene lookup returns CDR1 DFQATT and CDR2 SNEGSKA (reference sequence). V lost 5 bases and J lost 13, with 17 bases in between. This CDR3 reads CSAPEGGPGTF. The CDR3, as DNA: TGCAGTGCTCCGGAGGGAGGGCCCGGCACCTTC.

The V gene is TRBV7-8, the J gene TRBJ2-1; 11 bases agree with TRBD2. V was clipped by 5 bases and J by 7 bases; unmatched bases: 19. This CDR3 region has 19 residues. CDR1 SGHVS and CDR2 FQNEAQ come from the germline V gene. The CDR3 sequence is CASSPNLAGGLGATNEQFF. CDR3 in DNA: TGTGCCAGCAGCCCTAACCTAGCGGGGGGCCTAGGGGCCACAAATGAGCAGTTCTTC.

The chain employs TRBV12-3 or TRBV12-4 and TRBJ1-1, with D possibly matching TRBD1 (6 bases). This CDR3 is 13 amino acids long. V dropped 9 bases and J dropped 3 bases, with 14 bases sitting between them. CDR3 bases: TGTGCCAGGGGGGGGGCCGGTGACACTGAAGCTTTCTTT. Translation gives CARGGAGDTEAFF.

The J gene is TRBJ2-5, the V gene TRBV3-1 (or the pseudogene TRBV3-2), with a weak D call TRBD1 (5 bases). Trimming left V 0 bases short and J 0 bases short, with 20 bases between. The CDR3 contains 19 residues. Germline lookup yields CDR1 LGHDT and CDR2 YNNKEL (reference sequence). The CDR3 sequence: CASSQEVLLLGPHQETQYF. In DNA form, the CDR3 reads TGTGCCAGCAGCCAAGAGGTTCTGTTATTGGGGCCGCACCAAGAGACCCAGTACTTC.

V gene TRBV9 combines with J gene TRBJ2-2, with 7 bases that match TRBD1. Germline CDR1 SGDLS, CDR2 YYNGEE. The J segment lost 5 bases and the V segment lost 3 bases, leaving 10 bases of the junction unmatched. The CDR3 sequence is 16 residues long. This CDR3 reads CASSAVDRVGTGELFF. Here the CDR3 DNA reads TGTGCCAGCAGCGCTGTCGACAGGGTCGGTACCGGGGAGCTGTTTTTT.

For this clone: This specimen includes other DNA sequences encoding the same CDR3. The DNA for the CDR3 is TGTGCCAGCTCATCAGGACAGGGGTACGAGCAGTACTTC. This gives the protein CASSSGQGYEQYF. The chain employs TRBV18 and TRBJ2-7; 9 positions agree with TRBD1. V shed 5 bases, J shed 4 bases, and the junction held 3 bases outside the gene matches. The CDR3 contains 13 residues. The germline V gene has CDR1 KGHSH and CDR2 LQKENI.

This clone was seen a single time. The gene calls are TRBV2 and TRBJ2-5, with D possibly matching TRBD1 (6 bases). Trimming left V 4 bases short and J 4 bases short, with 19 bases between. The CDR3 runs to 16 residues. Germline-derived CDR1 and CDR2 are SNHLY and FYNNEI. The CDR3 loop reads CASSAERQALGETQYF. The CDR3 coding sequence is TGTGCCAGCAGTGCCGAGAGACAGGCATTAGGAGAGACCCAGTACTTC.

The V gene is TRBV15, the J gene TRBJ1-1; no clear D. The germline V gene encodes CDR1 LNHNV and CDR2 YYDKDF (reference sequence). This CDR3 is built from 13 residues. Trimming removed 0 bases from V and 5 bases from J, with 7 bases in between. CDR3 nucleotide sequence: TGTGCCACCAGCAGAGATCCCGGGACTGAAGCTTTCTTT. Its protein product is CATSRDPGTEAFF.

The chain recombines TRBV3-1 (or the pseudogene TRBV3-2) with TRBJ1-1; 9 bases line up with TRBD1. This CDR3 has 15 amino acids. Trimming took 5 bases from V and 4 from J; bases not matched to a gene: 8. Germline V gene data show CDR1 as LGHDT and CDR2 as YNNKEL (reference sequence). The CDR3 reads CASSAWDREGTEAFF. For the CDR3, the DNA is TGTGCCAGCAGCGCATGGGACAGGGAGGGCACTGAAGCTTTCTTT.

This clone has only one observation. The chain has TRBV15 and TRBJ1-2; 8 nucleotides match TRBD1. Losses at the gene ends were 2 bases for V and 2 bases for J; bases not matched to a gene: 4. This CDR3 has 15 amino acids. The germline V gene has CDR1 LNHNV and CDR2 YYDKDF (reference sequence). The CDR3 loop is CATSRKGQANYGYTF. CDR3 in DNA: TGTGCCACCAGCAGAAAGGGACAGGCAAACTATGGCTACACCTTC.

The rearrangement links TRBV27 to TRBJ1-1; TRBD1 matches at 7 bases. Per germline, CDR1 MNHEY and CDR2 SMNVEV (reference sequence). The CDR3 consists of 15 residues. Losses at the gene ends were 3 bases for V and 1 base for J; bases not matched to a gene: 5. In nucleotides, the CDR3 is TGTGCCAGCAGTTTTGGGACAGCCCCGAACACTGAAGCTTTCTTT. Its protein product is CASSFGTAPNTEAFF.

V usage is TRBV30 and J usage is TRBJ1-5; TRBD1 matches at 10 bases. The V and J ends lost 3 bases and 9 bases, in that order; junction bases with no gene match: 5. The CDR3 sequence is 13 residues long. Germline V gives CDR1 GTSNPN, CDR2 SVGIG (reference sequence). The CDR3 region is CAWRTGGSGPQHF. CDR3 DNA sequence: TGTGCCTGGAGGACAGGGGGCTCTGGGCCCCAGCATTTT.

J is TRBJ1-2 and V is TRBV9, with D possibly TRBD1 on 5 matching bases. CDR3 size: 16 residues. The germline gives CDR1 SGDLS, CDR2 YYNGEE. V was trimmed by 4 bases and J by 1 base, leaving 17 bases between them. The chain's CDR3 is CASSPLSRGGNYGYTF. CDR3 DNA sequence: TGTGCCAGCAGCCCCCTTTCCCGGGGGGGTAACTATGGCTACACCTTC. Full variable domain (outside the CDR3, taken from reference TRBV9 and TRBJ1-2): DSGVTQTPKHLITATGQRVTLRCSPRSGDLSVYWYQQSLDQGLQFLIQYYNGEERAKGNILERFSAQQFPDLHSELNLSSLELGDSALYFCASSPLSRGGNYGYTFGSGTRLTVV.

CDR3 DNA: TGCGCCAGCAGCCAAGATCCGGGAACTAGCGCTACCTACGAGCAGTACTTC. Translated: CASSQDPGTSATYEQYF. The rearrangement links TRBV4-3 to TRBJ2-7, with 7 bases that match TRBD2. CDR1 and CDR2 from the germline V gene are LGHNA and YSLEER. Unmatched junction bases numbered 10, after V lost 0 bases and J lost 2 bases. This CDR3 contains 17 residues.

This clone was observed a few times. The chain employs TRBV5-1 and TRBJ1-1, with D possibly being TRBD1 (6 bases). This CDR3 spans 14 amino acids. V lost 7 bases and J lost 1, with 14 bases in between. Germline CDR1 and CDR2: SGHRS and YFSETQ. CDR3 DNA: TGCGCCAGCCGTCCCATGACAGGGAACACTGAAGCTTTCTTT. Translation gives CASRPMTGNTEAFF.